These 18 T cell receptor beta chains came from one sample sequenced in a study of T-cell memory formation after mild COVID-19. TCRdb re-analysed the 5' RACE reads in MiXCR, keeping a single row per CDR3 protein. This sample has just under 350,000 distinct CDR3 sequences, with 10% to 15% found just once. The sequenced sample consisted of PBMCs or a T cell subset sorted from them (not recorded which). These receptors came from a young man who had mild COVID-19 (a few samples of this study predate the infection). Cell type and time point are not known.

This clonotype has more than one count but fewer than ten. This chain joins TRBV18 and TRBJ2-1; D perhaps matches TRBD2 (6 bases). This CDR3 has 14 residues. V was shortened by 0 bases and J by 6 bases, with 9 bases between the two germline ends. Germline-derived CDR1 and CDR2 are KGHSH and LQKENI. The CDR3: CASSPPVGGNEQFF. Here the CDR3 DNA reads TGTGCCAGCTCACCACCGGTGGGGGGCAATGAGCAGTTCTTC.

The V call is TRBV7-2, the J call TRBJ1-3; 7 positions agree with TRBD1. Germline assignment: CDR1 SGHTA and CDR2 FQGNSA. Unmatched junction bases numbered 4, after V lost 5 bases and J lost 0 bases. This CDR3 comprises 15 residues. CDR3 nucleotide sequence: TGTGCCAGCAGCCCGGACAGGAACTCTGGAAACACCATATATTTT. Translated: CASSPDRNSGNTIYF.

This clonotype was seen only a few times. The rearrangement uses TRBV7-2 and TRBJ2-3, with TRBD2 matching 7 bases. Germline CDR1 is SGHTA and CDR2 is FQGNSA. V shed 5 bases, J shed 1 base, and the junction held 15 bases outside the gene matches. This CDR3 region has 18 residues. The CDR3 sequence: CASSMRGLVGARTDTQYF. The CDR3 DNA follows: TGTGCCAGCAGCATGCGCGGACTAGTAGGGGCTCGCACAGATACGCAGTATTTT.

Only a few counts were recorded for this clonotype. This chain connects TRBV11-2 to TRBJ2-3; 9 positions agree with TRBD2. J gave up 2 bases and V 5 bases, and 5 bases lay outside the gene matches. CDR1 SGHAT and CDR2 FQNNGV come from the germline V gene. This CDR3 is built from 15 residues. In nucleotides, the CDR3 is TGTGCCAGCAGCCAACTAGCGGGTTCCACAGATACGCAGTATTTT. This codes for CASSQLAGSTDTQYF. The variable domain in full, completed from reference TRBV11-2 and TRBJ2-3, reads EAGVAQSPRYKIIEKRQSVAFWCNPISGHATLYWYQQILGQGPKLLIQFQNNGVVDDSQLPKDRFSAERLKGVDSTLKIQPAKLEDSAVYLCASSQLAGSTDTQYFGPGTRLTVL.

At least ten counts were recorded for this clonotype. The chain employs TRBV19 and TRBJ2-3; D is uncertain. The CDR3 runs to 13 residues. Deletions cut 7 bases from V and 6 bases from J, with 14 bases between. Germline V gives CDR1 LNHDA, CDR2 SQIVND (reference sequence). DNA of the CDR3: TGTGCCAGTAACCCCCGCGTCGGCGATACGCAGTATTTT. It translates to CASNPRVGDTQYF.

This clonotype was observed a few times. CDR3 DNA: TGTGCCATCAGTGAGTCGATGGTCAGGGGCGAGCAGTACTTC. Residues: CAISESMVRGEQYF. The chain has TRBV10-3 and TRBJ2-7, with a tentative D call TRBD1 (6 bases). V was cut by 0 bases and J by 6 bases, with 12 bases left in between. CDR3 length: 14 amino acids. CDR1 is ENHRY and CDR2 is SYGVKD in the germline V gene.

The sample holds many counts of this clonotype. V and J are TRBV12-3 or TRBV12-4 and TRBJ1-2; D uncertain. The CDR3 totals 12 residues. Trimming stripped 5 bases from V and 4 bases from J, with 8 bases between. The CDR3 loop reads CASSPGGYGYTF. CDR3 nucleotide sequence: TGTGCCAGCAGTCCAGGAGGCTATGGCTACACCTTC.

This chain joins TRBV7-9 and TRBJ2-1; tentatively, D is TRBD2 (5 bases). V shed 2 bases and J shed 5 bases, with 16 bases lying between them. Germline V gene sequence: CDR1 SEHNR, CDR2 FQNEAQ (reference sequence). The CDR3 loop spans 16 amino acids. For the CDR3, the DNA is TGTGCCAGCAGCTTATTGGCAGGAGGTAGGAACAATGAGCAGTTCTTC. Translation gives CASSLLAGGRNNEQFF.

The V call is TRBV4-3, the J call TRBJ2-5, with D tentatively TRBD1 (8 bases). Between the trimmed V and J ends, which lost 0 bases and 9 bases, there was a span of 17 bases. The CDR3 is made up of 15 amino acids. Germline values: CDR1 LGHNA, CDR2 YSLEER. The chain's CDR3 is CASSQELTGGRAQYF. The CDR3, as DNA: TGCGCCAGCAGCCAAGAGCTTACAGGGGGGAGGGCCCAGTACTTC.

The chain links TRBV25-1 to TRBJ1-5, with 7 bases lining up with TRBD1. The V segment lost 5 bases and the J segment 9 bases; nucleotides outside the gene matches: 7. The germline gives CDR1 MGHDK, CDR2 SYGVNS. CDR3 length: 13 amino acids. CDR3 amino acids: CASSSQGNRPQHF. CDR3 nucleotide sequence: TGTGCCAGCAGTTCACAGGGGAACCGGCCCCAGCATTTT. The variable domain in full, completed from reference TRBV25-1 and TRBJ1-5, reads EADIYQTPRYLVIGTGKKITLECSQTMGHDKMYWYQQDPGMELHLIHYSYGVNSTEKGDLSSESTVSRIRTEHFPLTLESARPSHTSQYLCASSSQGNRPQHFGDGTRLSIL.

Here the CDR3 reads CSVEGSVLYGYTF. CDR3 DNA sequence: TGCAGCGTGGAGGGTTCAGTTCTCTATGGCTACACCTTC. The rearrangement links TRBV29-1 to TRBJ1-2; D gene ambiguous. There are 13 residues in the CDR3. The germline V gene has CDR1 SQVTM and CDR2 ANQGSEA. The ends were cut back, 6 bases at V and 4 bases at J, with 15 bases in the middle. Full variable domain (missing parts from reference TRBV29-1 and TRBJ1-2): SAVISQKPSRDICQRGTSLTIQCQVDSQVTMMFWYRQQPGQSLTLIATANQGSEATYESGFVIDKFPISRPNLTFSTLTVSNMSPEDSSIYLCSVEGSVLYGYTFGSGTRLTVV.

The gene calls are TRBV10-2 and TRBJ2-1, with D perhaps matching TRBD1 or TRBD2 (6 bases each). There are 14 residues in the CDR3. Trimming stripped 7 bases from V and 8 bases from J, with 18 bases between. Germline CDR1 WSHSY, CDR2 SAAADI. The CDR3 coding sequence is TGCGCCAGCATGGAGGGGGGCCTCCCCGATGAGCAGTTCTTC. Its translation: CASMEGGLPDEQFF.

The chain has TRBV12-3 or TRBV12-4 and TRBJ1-2; tentative D call: TRBD1 (5 bases). This CDR3 contains 11 residues. Between the trimmed V and J ends, which lost 5 bases and 10 bases, there was a span of 11 bases. The CDR3 is CASSLWDFYTF. In DNA form, the CDR3 reads TGTGCCAGCAGTCTATGGGACTTCTACACCTTC.

The table lists this clonotype with a few counts. The V call is TRBV20-1, the J call TRBJ1-4; D call uncertain. The CDR3 runs to 14 residues. Trimming removed 0 bases from V and 7 bases from J, with 12 bases in between. The V gene's germline CDR1 is DFQATT and CDR2 SNEGSKA (reference sequence). The CDR3 DNA sequence: TGCAGTGCTAGAGACGGATTCCTGGGTGAAAAACTGTTTTTT. It is translated as CSARDGFLGEKLFF.

The chain uses TRBV20-1 and TRBJ2-5, with 11 bases matching TRBD2. V lost 4 bases, J lost 4 bases, and 2 bases stayed unmatched. Per the germline V gene, CDR1 is DFQATT and CDR2 is SNEGSKA (reference sequence). This CDR3 spans 13 amino acids. The CDR3 spells CSATLAGVETQYF. Here the CDR3 DNA reads TGCAGTGCTACACTAGCGGGGGTAGAGACCCAGTACTTC.

On this clonotype: At one of its ends the junction is not consistent with the germline gene, which may arise from a read error. This rearrangement joins TRBV11-2 to TRBJ1-2, with D unresolved. The CDR3 contains 13 residues. CDR1 is SGHAT and CDR2 is FQNNGV in the germline V gene. CDR3: CASSFRTNFGYTF. For the CDR3, the DNA is TGTGCCAGCAGCTTCCGCACAAACTTTGGCTACACCTTC.

This clonotype appeared many times. The chain links TRBV6-5 to TRBJ1-1, with 7 bases aligning to TRBD1. The CDR3 covers 14 residues. The germline V gene has CDR1 MNHEY and CDR2 SVGAGI. The J segment lost 5 bases and the V segment lost 6 bases, leaving 9 bases of the junction unmatched. For the CDR3, the DNA is TGTGCCAGCAGATTACAGGGGTCGGGAACTGAAGCTTTCTTT. Amino acid sequence: CASRLQGSGTEAFF.

This clonotype was picked up a small number of times. The chain links TRBV2 to TRBJ1-2, with a weak D call TRBD1 (6 bases). CDR3 size: 15 residues. The germline V gene has CDR1 SNHLY and CDR2 FYNNEI. The V gene lost 1 base and the J gene lost 3 bases, with 12 bases spanning the gap. The CDR3 DNA is TGTGCCAGCAGTGAAGTCAGGGGCTTCGACTATGGCTACACCTTC. Amino acids: CASSEVRGFDYGYTF.